The 10 T cell receptor beta chains in this list originate from one sample, sequenced in a study of T cell responses to AZD1222 COVID-19 vaccine. The table came from immunoSEQ multiplex PCR; TCRdb's copy has only in-frame clones and leaves some out. The sample has about 160,000 clones; roughly nine tenths are singletons. Sequencing was performed on peripheral blood, taken on day 0 of MenACWY control vaccination. The source is an adult in good health.

The V call is TRBV2, the J call TRBJ1-6; 8 bases match TRBD1. Germline V gene data show CDR1 as SNHLY and CDR2 as FYNNEI. With 8 bases clipped from V and 0 bases from J, the junction kept 9 bases outside the gene matches. There are 17 residues in the CDR3. The CDR3 DNA reads TGTGCCAGCTGGGACAGGACTTTTAGCTCCTATAATTCACCCCTCCACTTT. Translating it yields CASWDRTFSSYNSPLHF. Full variable domain (outside the CDR3, taken from reference TRBV2 and TRBJ1-6): EPEVTQTPSHQVTQMGQEVILRCVPISNHLYFYWYRQILGQKVEFLVSFYNNEISEKSEIFDDQFSVERPDGSNFTLKIRSTKLEDSAMYFCASWDRTFSSYNSPLHFGNGTRLTVT.

The V and J genes are TRBV6-5 and TRBJ2-5; 9 bases fit TRBD2. V lost 8 bases and J lost 5; bases outside the gene matches: 6. The CDR3 contains 13 residues. Germline lookup yields CDR1 MNHEY and CDR2 SVGAGI. The CDR3 DNA reads as TGTGCCAGCTCGCGGGAGGGCGGGGAGACCCAGTACTTC. It specifies CASSREGGETQYF.

This sequence joins TRBV14 and TRBJ1-2; the D gene is possibly TRBD1 (5 bases). In germline, CDR1 is SGHDN, CDR2 FVKESK. The V end lost 0 bases, the J end lost 10 bases, and 12 bases lay between the germline ends. The CDR3 totals 13 residues. The CDR3 DNA reads TGTGCCAGCAGCCAAGATCTCCAGGGCGTCTACACCTTC. Protein product: CASSQDLQGVYTF.

The rearrangement links TRBV3-1 (or the pseudogene TRBV3-2) to TRBJ1-3; D gene uncertain. Trimming pared 1 base from V and 4 bases from J, leaving 8 bases between. Germline V gives CDR1 LGHDT, CDR2 YNNKEL (reference sequence). The length of the CDR3 is 14 residues. CDR3: CASSQGLRGNTIYF. CDR3 DNA sequence: TGTGCCAGCAGCCAAGGACTACGGGGAAACACCATATATTTT.

This chain connects TRBV6-2 or TRBV6-3 to TRBJ2-4; D is perhaps TRBD2 (5 bases). The germline CDR1 and CDR2 sequences are MNHEY and SVGEGT. Deletions cut 2 bases from V and 7 bases from J, with 6 bases between. This CDR3 has 12 residues. The CDR3 spells CASSYPGNIQYF. The CDR3 DNA follows: TGTGCCAGCAGTTACCCGGGGAACATTCAGTACTTC.

The gene calls are TRBV19 and TRBJ2-2; 14 bases align to TRBD2. Losses at the gene ends were 7 bases for V and 7 bases for J; bases not matched to a gene: 11. From germline, CDR1 is LNHDA and CDR2 SQIVND (reference sequence). This CDR3 has 17 amino acids. The CDR3 bases are TGTGCCAGTACTCTGACCGCGGGACTAGCGGGAGTCGGGGAGCTGTTTTTT. It translates to CASTLTAGLAGVGELFF.

The rearrangement joins TRBV7-6 to TRBJ2-1; D is perhaps TRBD2 (5 bases). The CDR3 spans 15 residues. The V end was cut by 5 bases, the J end by 5 bases, with 16 bases between. Germline CDR1 and CDR2: SGHVS and FNYEAQ. The CDR3 sequence is CASSPGLPPHNEQFF. CDR3 sequence (DNA): TGTGCCAGCAGCCCCGGACTCCCCCCACACAATGAGCAGTTCTTC.

V gene TRBV2 combines with J gene TRBJ2-5, with D perhaps being TRBD1 or TRBD2 (5 bases each). CDR1 and CDR2 (germline): SNHLY, FYNNEI. Between the trimmed V and J ends, which lost 0 bases and 3 bases, there was a span of 17 bases. The CDR3 length is 17 residues. DNA for the CDR3: TGTGCCAGCAGTGAAGCGGGGGTGCGCGGCAGGGAAGAGACCCAGTACTTC. Protein sequence: CASSEAGVRGREETQYF.

This clone was seen a handful of times. This sequence joins TRBV5-5 and TRBJ1-2, with no clear D. The V gene lost 2 bases and the J gene lost 8 bases, with 13 bases spanning the gap. Germline-derived CDR1 and CDR2 are SGHKS and YYEKEE (reference sequence). The CDR3 loop spans 13 amino acids. The CDR3 loop is CASSLSYRNGYTF. The CDR3, as DNA: TGTGCCAGCAGCTTATCCTACAGAAACGGCTACACCTTC.

This chain joins TRBV14 and TRBJ2-7; the match to TRBD2 covers 8 bases. This CDR3 is built from 16 residues. Unmatched junction bases numbered 9, after V lost 4 bases and J lost 1 base. Germline assignment: CDR1 SGHDN and CDR2 FVKESK. This CDR3 reads CASSPQPGLGSYEQYF. The CDR3, as DNA: TGTGCCAGCAGCCCCCAACCGGGACTAGGTTCCTACGAGCAGTACTTC.